This is a list of T cell receptor beta chains from one sample in a study of blood T cell repertoires in COVID-19. Profiling relied on immunoSEQ multiplex PCR, and the TCRdb table lists in-frame clones only, not all of them. The sample includes about 240,000 clones, roughly 86% of them seen just once. The sequenced sample was PBMCs or T cells enriched from blood (not recorded which). Receptors were obtained from a woman aged 25 to 45 with acute COVID-19. The CDR3 runs from the conserved cysteine through the conserved F or W. A D gene is named only where the DNA matches it firmly. Expanded clones are given a class, and other clones once, few, many or no size at all.

d_gene: .
j_gene: TRBJ1-4
v_gene: TRBV4-3
abundance: .
CDR3aa: CASSPAGVGEKLFF
CDR3nt: TGCGCCAGCTCGCCCGCGGGGGTAGGCGAAAAACTGTTTTTT

d_gene: TRBD1
j_gene: TRBJ1-5
v_gene: TRBV10-3
abundance: .
CDR3aa: CAISEGLQGNQPQHF
CDR3nt: TGTGCCATCAGTGAGGGGCTACAGGGGAATCAGCCCCAGCATTTT

d_gene: .
j_gene: TRBJ2-2
v_gene: TRBV10-1
abundance: .
CDR3aa: CASSEAGINTGELFF
CDR3nt: TGCGCCAGCAGTGAGGCGGGGATTAACACCGGGGAGCTGTTTTTT

d_gene: .
j_gene: TRBJ2-2
v_gene: TRBV11-2
abundance: .
CDR3aa: CASSLAINTGELFF
CDR3nt: TGTGCCAGCAGCTTGGCCATCAACACCGGGGAGCTGTTTTTT

d_gene: TRBD1
j_gene: TRBJ1-6
v_gene: TRBV16
abundance: .
CDR3aa: CASSQQGASSPLHF
CDR3nt: TGTGCCAGCAGCCAACAGGGGGCAAGTTCACCCCTCCACTTT

d_gene: TRBD1
j_gene: TRBJ1-1
v_gene: TRBV7-9
abundance: few
CDR3aa: CASSPQAGGRTEAFF
CDR3nt: TGTGCCAGCAGCCCTCAAGCAGGGGGCCGGACTGAAGCTTTCTTT

d_gene: .
j_gene: TRBJ2-3
v_gene: TRBV6-5
abundance: .
CDR3aa: CASSYLPADTQYF
CDR3nt: TGTGCCAGCAGTTACCTCCCCGCAGATACGCAGTATTTT

d_gene: .
j_gene: TRBJ2-7
v_gene: TRBV6-5
abundance: once
CDR3aa: CASSSGASGYEQYF
CDR3nt: TGTGCCAGCAGTTCAGGGGCCTCCGGATACGAGCAGTACTTC

d_gene: .
j_gene: TRBJ2-6
v_gene: TRBV6-4
abundance: .
CDR3aa: CASSPRGAGSGANVLTF
CDR3nt: TGTGCCAGCAGCCCCCGCGGGGCTGGCTCTGGGGCCAACGTCCTGACTTTC

d_gene: TRBD1
j_gene: TRBJ2-1
v_gene: TRBV7-9
abundance: .
CDR3aa: CASSLAGTVHEQFF
CDR3nt: TGTGCCAGCAGCTTAGCGGGGACAGTACATGAGCAGTTCTTC

d_gene: TRBD1
j_gene: TRBJ2-1
v_gene: TRBV7-2
abundance: .
CDR3aa: CASSLGGGSKNEQFF
CDR3nt: TGTGCCAGCAGCTTAGGAGGGGGCTCTAAAAATGAGCAGTTCTTC

d_gene: .
j_gene: TRBJ2-3
v_gene: TRBV7-9
abundance: .
CDR3aa: CASSISSSTDTQYF
CDR3nt: TGTGCCAGCAGCATTAGCTCTAGCACAGATACGCAGTATTTT

d_gene: TRBD1
j_gene: TRBJ1-2
v_gene: TRBV7-8
abundance: few
CDR3aa: CASSSDRGGYGYTF
CDR3nt: TGTGCCAGCAGCTCGGACAGGGGAGGGTATGGCTACACCTTC

d_gene: .
j_gene: TRBJ2-7
v_gene: TRBV5-1
abundance: few
CDR3aa: CASSLARGYEQYF
CDR3nt: TGCGCCAGCAGCTTGGCCAGGGGCTACGAGCAGTACTTC

d_gene: .
j_gene: TRBJ1-1
v_gene: TRBV6-5
abundance: .
CDR3aa: CASSYGQGTAEAFF
CDR3nt: TGTGCCAGCAGTTACGGGCAGGGAACCGCTGAAGCTTTCTTT

d_gene: .
j_gene: TRBJ1-1
v_gene: TRBV2
abundance: .
CDR3aa: CANTRQSGTEAFF
CDR3nt: TGTGCCAATACCCGACAGAGTGGCACTGAAGCTTTCTTT

d_gene: TRBD1
j_gene: TRBJ1-1
v_gene: TRBV10-3
abundance: .
CDR3aa: CAIGDRGSTEAFF
CDR3nt: TGTGCCATCGGGGACAGGGGATCCACTGAAGCTTTCTTT

d_gene: .
j_gene: TRBJ2-5
v_gene: TRBV6-5
abundance: once
CDR3aa: CASNTEETQYF
CDR3nt: TGTGCCAGCAACACGGAGGAGACCCAGTACTTC

d_gene: .
j_gene: TRBJ1-5
v_gene: TRBV2
abundance: .
CDR3aa: CASSQLGPQHF
CDR3nt: TGTGCCAGCAGTCAACTTGGGCCCCAGCATTTT

d_gene: TRBD1
j_gene: TRBJ1-3
v_gene: TRBV3-1/TRBV3-2
abundance: .
CDR3aa: CASSLRDRGSISGNTIYF
CDR3nt: TGTGCCAGCAGCCTCAGGGACAGGGGCTCCATCTCTGGAAACACCATATATTTT